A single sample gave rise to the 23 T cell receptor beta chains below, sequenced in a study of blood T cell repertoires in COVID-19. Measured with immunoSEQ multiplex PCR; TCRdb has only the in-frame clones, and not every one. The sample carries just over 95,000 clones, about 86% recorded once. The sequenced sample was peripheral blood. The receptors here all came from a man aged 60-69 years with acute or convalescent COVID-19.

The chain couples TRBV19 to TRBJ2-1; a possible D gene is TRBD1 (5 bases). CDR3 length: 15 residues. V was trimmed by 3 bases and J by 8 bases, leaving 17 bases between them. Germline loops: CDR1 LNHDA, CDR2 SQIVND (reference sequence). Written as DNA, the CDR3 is TGTGCCAGTAGTATCCGAAGGGGCTTTGACGATGAGCAGTTCTTC. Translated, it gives CASSIRRGFDDEQFF.

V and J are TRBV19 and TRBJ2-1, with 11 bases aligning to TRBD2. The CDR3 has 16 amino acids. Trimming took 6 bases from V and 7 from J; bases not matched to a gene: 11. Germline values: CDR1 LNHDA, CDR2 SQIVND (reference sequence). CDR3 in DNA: TGTGCCAGTAGGGGCATAGCGGGAGGGCCTGGGAATGAGCAGTTCTTC. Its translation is CASRGIAGGPGNEQFF.

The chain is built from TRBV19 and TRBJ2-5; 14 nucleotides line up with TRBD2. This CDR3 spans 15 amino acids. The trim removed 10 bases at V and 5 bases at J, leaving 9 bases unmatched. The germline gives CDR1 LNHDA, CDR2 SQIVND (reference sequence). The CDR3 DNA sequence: TGTGCCACCCGGACTAGCGGGGGGTCTCCGGAGACCCAGTACTTC. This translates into CATRTSGGSPETQYF. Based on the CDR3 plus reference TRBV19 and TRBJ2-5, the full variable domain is DGGITQSPKYLFRKEGQNVTLSCEQNLNHDAMYWYRQDPGQGLRLIYYSQIVNDFQKGDIAEGYSVSREKKESFPLTVTSAQKNPTAFYLCATRTSGGSPETQYFGPGTRLLVL.

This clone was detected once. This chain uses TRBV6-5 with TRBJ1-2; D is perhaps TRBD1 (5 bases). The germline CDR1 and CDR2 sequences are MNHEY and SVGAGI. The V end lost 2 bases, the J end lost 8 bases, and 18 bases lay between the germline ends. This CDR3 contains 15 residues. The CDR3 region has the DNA TGTGCCAGCAGTTACCAGCCAGCAGGGAAAAAAGGCTACACCTTC. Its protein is CASSYQPAGKKGYTF.

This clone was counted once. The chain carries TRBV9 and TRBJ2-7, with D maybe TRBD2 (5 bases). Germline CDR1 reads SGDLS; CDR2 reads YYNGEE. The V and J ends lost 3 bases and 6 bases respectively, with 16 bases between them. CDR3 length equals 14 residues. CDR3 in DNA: TGTGCCAGCAGCGCCGTCCCCTCTGGAGGCGAGCAGTACGTC. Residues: CASSAVPSGGEQYV.

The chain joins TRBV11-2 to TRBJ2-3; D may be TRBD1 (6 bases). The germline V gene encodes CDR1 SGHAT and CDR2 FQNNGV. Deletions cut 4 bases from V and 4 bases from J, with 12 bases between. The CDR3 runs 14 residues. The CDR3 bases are TGTGCCAGCAGCTCCGCCCAGGGGTCAGATACGCAGTATTTT. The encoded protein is CASSSAQGSDTQYF.

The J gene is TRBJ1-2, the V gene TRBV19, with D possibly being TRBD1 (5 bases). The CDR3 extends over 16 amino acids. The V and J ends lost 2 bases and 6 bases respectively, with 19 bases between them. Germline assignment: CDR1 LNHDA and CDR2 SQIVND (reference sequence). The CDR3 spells CASSIMGGSGANGYTF. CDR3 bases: TGTGCCAGTAGTATAATGGGAGGGAGTGGGGCAAATGGCTACACCTTC.

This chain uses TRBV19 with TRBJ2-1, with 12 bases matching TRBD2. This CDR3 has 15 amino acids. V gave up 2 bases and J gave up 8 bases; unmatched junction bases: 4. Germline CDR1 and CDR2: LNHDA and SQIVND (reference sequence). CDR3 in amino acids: CASSILAGGLYEQFF. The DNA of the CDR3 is TGTGCCAGTAGTATACTAGCGGGGGGGCTTTATGAGCAGTTCTTC.

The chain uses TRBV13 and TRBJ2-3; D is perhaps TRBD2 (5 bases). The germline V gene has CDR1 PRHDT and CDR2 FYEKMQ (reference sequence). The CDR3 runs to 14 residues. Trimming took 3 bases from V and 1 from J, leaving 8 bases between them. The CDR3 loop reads CASSLWGGTDTQYF. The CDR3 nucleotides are TGTGCCAGCAGCTTGTGGGGAGGCACAGATACGCAGTATTTT.

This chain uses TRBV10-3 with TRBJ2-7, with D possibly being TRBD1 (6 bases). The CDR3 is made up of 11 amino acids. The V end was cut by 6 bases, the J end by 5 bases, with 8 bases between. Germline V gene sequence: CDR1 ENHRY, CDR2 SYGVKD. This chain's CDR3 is CAISQGNEQYF. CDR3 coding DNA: TGTGCCATCAGCCAGGGGAACGAGCAGTACTTC.

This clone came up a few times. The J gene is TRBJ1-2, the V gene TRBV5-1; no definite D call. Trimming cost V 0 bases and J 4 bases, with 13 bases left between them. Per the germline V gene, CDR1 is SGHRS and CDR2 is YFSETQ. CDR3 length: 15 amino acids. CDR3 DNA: TGCGCCAGCAGCTTGGCCCCTGAGGAGACCTATGGCTACACCTTC. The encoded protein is CASSLAPEETYGYTF.

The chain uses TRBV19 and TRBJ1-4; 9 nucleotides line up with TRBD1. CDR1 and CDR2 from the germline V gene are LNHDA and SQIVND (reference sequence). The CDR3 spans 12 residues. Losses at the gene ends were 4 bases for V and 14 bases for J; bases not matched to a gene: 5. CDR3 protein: CASSRDRVVLFF. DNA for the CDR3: TGTGCCAGTAGTAGGGACAGGGTTGTTCTGTTTTTT.

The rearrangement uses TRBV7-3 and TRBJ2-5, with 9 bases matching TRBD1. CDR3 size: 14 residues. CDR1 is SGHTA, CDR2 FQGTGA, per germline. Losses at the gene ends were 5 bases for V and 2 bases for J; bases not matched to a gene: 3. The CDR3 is CASSPGTGQETQYF. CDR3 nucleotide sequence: TGTGCCAGCAGCCCTGGGACAGGGCAAGAGACCCAGTACTTC. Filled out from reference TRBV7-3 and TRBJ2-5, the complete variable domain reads GAGVSQTPSNKVTEKGKYVELRCDPISGHTALYWYRQSLGQGPEFLIYFQGTGAADDSGLPNDRFFAVRPEGSVSTLKIQRTERGDSAVYLCASSPGTGQETQYFGPGTRLLVL.

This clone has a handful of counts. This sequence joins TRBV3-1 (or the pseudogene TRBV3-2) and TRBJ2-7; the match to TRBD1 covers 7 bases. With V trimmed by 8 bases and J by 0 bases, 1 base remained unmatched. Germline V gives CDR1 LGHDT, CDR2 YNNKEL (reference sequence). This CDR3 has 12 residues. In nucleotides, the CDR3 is TGTGCCAGCGGGACAGACTCCTACGAGCAGTACTTC. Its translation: CASGTDSYEQYF.

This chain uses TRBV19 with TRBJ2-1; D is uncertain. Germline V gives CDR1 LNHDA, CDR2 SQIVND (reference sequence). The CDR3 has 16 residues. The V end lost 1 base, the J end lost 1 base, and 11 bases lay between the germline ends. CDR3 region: CASSIGILRSYNEQFF. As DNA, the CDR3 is TGTGCCAGTAGTATAGGTATTCTCCGGTCCTACAATGAGCAGTTCTTC.

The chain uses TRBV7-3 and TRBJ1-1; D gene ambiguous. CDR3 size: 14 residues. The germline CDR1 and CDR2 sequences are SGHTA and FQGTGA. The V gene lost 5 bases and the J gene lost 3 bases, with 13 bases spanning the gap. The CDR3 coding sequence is TGTGCCAGCAGCCCCGGCGGAAGGCACACTGAAGCTTTCTTT. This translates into CASSPGGRHTEAFF.

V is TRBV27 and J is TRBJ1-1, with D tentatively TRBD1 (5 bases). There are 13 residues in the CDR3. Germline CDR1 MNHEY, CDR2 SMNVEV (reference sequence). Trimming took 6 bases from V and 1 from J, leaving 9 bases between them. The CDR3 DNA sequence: TGTGCCAGCAGAAGGGGAAAGAACACTGAAGCTTTCTTT. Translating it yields CASRRGKNTEAFF.

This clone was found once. The CDR3 nucleotides are TGTGCCAGCAGCCACCTTGGGACAGGGGTGGTCAATGAGCAGTTCTTC. Translated: CASSHLGTGVVNEQFF. The chain combines TRBV3-1 (or the pseudogene TRBV3-2) with TRBJ2-1; 10 nucleotides agree with TRBD1. The J segment lost 6 bases and the V segment lost 3 bases, leaving 8 bases of the junction unmatched. Germline loops: CDR1 LGHDT, CDR2 YNNKEL (reference sequence). The CDR3 runs to 16 residues.

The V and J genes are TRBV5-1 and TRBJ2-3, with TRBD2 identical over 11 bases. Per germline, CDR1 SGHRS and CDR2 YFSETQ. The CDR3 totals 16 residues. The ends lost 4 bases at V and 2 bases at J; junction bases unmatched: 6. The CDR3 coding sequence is TGCGCCAGCAGCCCTCCTAGCGGGAGGTCCACAGATACGCAGTATTTT. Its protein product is CASSPPSGRSTDTQYF.

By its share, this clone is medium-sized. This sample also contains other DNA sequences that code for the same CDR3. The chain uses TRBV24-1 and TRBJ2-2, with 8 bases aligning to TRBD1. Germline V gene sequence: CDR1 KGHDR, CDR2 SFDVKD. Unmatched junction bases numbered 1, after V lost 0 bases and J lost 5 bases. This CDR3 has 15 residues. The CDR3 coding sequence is TGTGCCACCAGTGATTTGACAGGGGGTACCGGGGAGCTGTTTTTT. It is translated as CATSDLTGGTGELFF.

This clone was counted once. CDR3 region: CASSLSPLHSPLHF. CDR3 DNA: TGTGCCAGCAGTTTGAGTCCCCTTCATTCACCCCTCCACTTT. The genes are TRBV27 and TRBJ1-6; no clear D. Looked up from germline, CDR1 is MNHEY and CDR2 is SMNVEV (reference sequence). Trimming cost V 3 bases and J 8 bases, with 11 bases left between them. The length of the CDR3 is 14 residues.

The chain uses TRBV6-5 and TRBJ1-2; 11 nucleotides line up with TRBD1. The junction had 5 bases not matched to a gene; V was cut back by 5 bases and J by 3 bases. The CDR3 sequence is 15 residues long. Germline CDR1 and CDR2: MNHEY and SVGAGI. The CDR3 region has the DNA TGTGCCAGCAGTACACGGACAGGGGGCGACTATGGCTACACCTTC. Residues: CASSTRTGGDYGYTF.

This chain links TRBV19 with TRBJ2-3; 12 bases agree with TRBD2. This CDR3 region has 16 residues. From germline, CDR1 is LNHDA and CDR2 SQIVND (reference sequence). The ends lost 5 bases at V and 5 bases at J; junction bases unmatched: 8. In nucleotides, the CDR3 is TGTGCCAGTAGTCCGCGACTAGCGGGAGAGGTAGATACGCAGTATTTT. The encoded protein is CASSPRLAGEVDTQYF.